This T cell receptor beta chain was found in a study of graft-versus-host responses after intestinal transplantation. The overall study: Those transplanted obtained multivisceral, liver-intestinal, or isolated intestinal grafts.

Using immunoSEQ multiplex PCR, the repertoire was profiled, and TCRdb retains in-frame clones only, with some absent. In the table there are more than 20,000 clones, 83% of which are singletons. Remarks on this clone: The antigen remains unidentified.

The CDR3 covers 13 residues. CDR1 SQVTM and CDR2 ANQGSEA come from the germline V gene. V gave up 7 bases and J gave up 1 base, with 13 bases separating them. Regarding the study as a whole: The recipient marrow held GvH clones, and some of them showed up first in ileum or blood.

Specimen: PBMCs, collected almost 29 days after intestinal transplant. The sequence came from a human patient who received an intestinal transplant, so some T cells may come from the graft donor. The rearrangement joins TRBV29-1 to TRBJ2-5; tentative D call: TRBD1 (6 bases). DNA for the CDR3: TGCAGCGCTATAAGACAGGTCCAAGAGACCCAGTACTTC. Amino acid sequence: CSAIRQVQETQYF.